These 26 T cell receptor beta chains originate from one sample sequenced in a study of shared clonotypes between healthy human individuals. The naive CD8 population came from CD45RO-negative cells selected for CCR7, without terminally differentiated effector memory CD45RA+ cells. Some clones are missing from TCRdb's copy, which holds only in-frame ones; the method was immunoSEQ multiplex PCR. The sample lists 550,000 to 600,000 clones, roughly 98% occurring once. Sequencing input: naive CD8+ T cells sorted from blood. The receptor source for this set is a man in his thirties or forties in good health.

The V and J genes are TRBV13 and TRBJ2-1, with 13 bases aligning to TRBD2. The germline V gene has CDR1 PRHDT and CDR2 FYEKMQ (reference sequence). The trim removed 5 bases at V and 2 bases at J, leaving 12 bases unmatched. The CDR3 is 19 residues long. The CDR3 here is CASSPRTSGSERTYNEQFF. CDR3 DNA: TGTGCCAGCAGCCCCAGGACTAGCGGGAGCGAGAGAACCTACAATGAGCAGTTCTTC.

Comments on this clone: The same CDR3 also results from other DNA sequences found in this sample. The V gene is TRBV19, the J gene TRBJ2-7; 9 bases are a match to TRBD1. The CDR3 consists of 14 residues. Germline V gene data show CDR1 as LNHDA and CDR2 as SQIVND (reference sequence). V was pared by 1 base and J by 4 bases, with 2 bases of the junction left unmatched. This CDR3 is CASSIGTGDYEQYF. The CDR3 nucleotides read TGTGCCAGTAGTATAGGGACAGGGGATTACGAGCAGTACTTC. Combining the CDR3 with reference TRBV19 and TRBJ2-7 gives the whole variable domain DGGITQSPKYLFRKEGQNVTLSCEQNLNHDAMYWYRQDPGQGLRLIYYSQIVNDFQKGDIAEGYSVSREKKESFPLTVTSAQKNPTAFYLCASSIGTGDYEQYFGPGTRLTVT.

Concerning this clone: A read error may account for a junction end that differs from germline. The chain joins TRBV7-9 to TRBJ1-1; D possibly corresponds to TRBD1 (5 bases). CDR3 length: 16 amino acids. Germline V gene data show CDR1 as SEHNR and CDR2 as FQNEAQ (reference sequence). The CDR3 bases are TGTGCCAGCAGTTTAGGACCTCAGGGTGTGAACACTGAAGCTTTCTTT. Translation gives CASSLGPQGVNTEAFF.

The V gene is TRBV10-2, the J gene TRBJ1-1, with D uncertain. Trimming removed 0 bases at V and 1 base at J, with 6 bases between. This CDR3 has 14 amino acids. Germline V gene lookup returns CDR1 WSHSY and CDR2 SAAADI. This CDR3 is CASSESTRNTEAFF. The CDR3 DNA follows: TGCGCCAGCAGTGAGTCGACAAGGAACACTGAAGCTTTCTTT.

J is TRBJ1-2 and V is TRBV5-1; TRBD1 matches at 7 bases. The CDR3 sequence is 13 residues long. V lost 4 bases, J lost 8 bases, and 8 bases stayed unmatched. Germline assignment: CDR1 SGHRS and CDR2 YFSETQ. CDR3 sequence: CASSLGQNMGYTF. The CDR3 DNA follows: TGCGCCAGCAGCCTGGGACAGAATATGGGCTACACCTTC. The whole variable domain, remainder taken from reference TRBV5-1 and TRBJ1-2, is KAGVTQTPRYLIKTRGQQVTLSCSPISGHRSVSWYQQTPGQGLQFLFEYFSETQRNKGNFPGRFSGRQFSNSRSEMNVSTLELGDSALYLCASSLGQNMGYTFGSGTRLTVV.

In DNA form, the CDR3 reads TGTGCCAGCAGAGGGTCAGGGGGAGTGGCAGATACGCAGTATTTT. Its translation is CASRGSGGVADTQYF. V and J are TRBV28 and TRBJ2-3; TRBD1 matches at 7 bases. The CDR3 consists of 15 residues. CDR1 and CDR2 (germline): MDHEN, SYDVKM. V gave up 6 bases and J gave up 4 bases; unmatched junction bases: 10.

This clone was counted a single time. CDR3 DNA: TGTGCCAGCAGCTCCGACGGGATTCAGTACTTC. It encodes CASSSDGIQYF. This sequence joins TRBV5-6 and TRBJ2-4; D not resolved. The V gene's germline CDR1 is SGHDT and CDR2 YYEEEE. V gave up 3 bases and J gave up 10 bases, with 8 bases separating them. The CDR3 has 11 residues. Full variable domain (rest looked up from reference TRBV5-6 and TRBJ2-4): DAGVTQSPTHLIKTRGQQVTLRCSPKSGHDTVSWYQQALGQGPQFIFQYYEEEERQRGNFPDRFSGHQFPNYSSELNVNALLLGDSALYLCASSSDGIQYFGAGTRLSVL.

This chain connects TRBV28 to TRBJ2-7, with D possibly TRBD2 on 6 matching bases. Per germline, CDR1 MDHEN and CDR2 SYDVKM. V was cut by 5 bases and J by 7 bases, with 21 bases left in between. The CDR3 totals 15 residues. The CDR3 region is CASSTRRDSTGEQYF. DNA for the CDR3: TGTGCCAGCAGTACTAGAAGGGACTCCACGGGGGAGCAGTACTTC.

This chain joins TRBV30 and TRBJ2-1; D might be TRBD2 (6 bases). Between the trimmed V and J ends, which lost 6 bases and 4 bases, there was a span of 13 bases. CDR3 length equals 13 residues. Per germline, CDR1 GTSNPN and CDR2 SVGIG (reference sequence). CDR3 coding DNA: TGTGCCTGTAGAAATAGCGGATACAATGAGCAGTTCTTC. The encoded protein is CACRNSGYNEQFF. Full variable domain (missing parts from reference TRBV30 and TRBJ2-1): SQTIHQWPATLVQPVGSPLSLECTVEGTSNPNLYWYRQAAGRGLQLLFYSVGIGQISSEVPQNLSASRPQDRQFILSSKKLLLSDSGFYLCACRNSGYNEQFFGPGTRLTVL.

The chain couples TRBV7-2 to TRBJ2-2; D is possibly TRBD2 (5 bases). This CDR3 region has 17 residues. The ends were cut back, 2 bases at V and 4 bases at J, with 17 bases in the middle. Germline CDR1 and CDR2: SGHTA and FQGNSA. The CDR3 nucleotides are TGTGCCAGCAGCTTATATCGGCGGGTTCGTAGCACCGGGGAGCTGTTTTTT. It yields the protein CASSLYRRVRSTGELFF.

The chain links TRBV7-9 to TRBJ1-2; D is undetermined. The germline V gene has CDR1 SEHNR and CDR2 FQNEAQ (reference sequence). The V gene lost 5 bases and the J gene lost 4 bases, with 11 bases spanning the gap. The CDR3 is 13 residues long. CDR3 DNA: TGTGCCAGCAGCGACGCGGGCAGCTATGGCTACACCTTC. This encodes CASSDAGSYGYTF.

V and J are TRBV7-9 and TRBJ1-2; TRBD1 matches at 8 bases. CDR1 is SEHNR and CDR2 is FQNEAQ in the germline V gene (reference sequence). J lost 6 bases, V lost 3 bases, and 9 bases had no gene match. CDR3 length: 15 residues. CDR3 coding DNA: TGTGCCAGCAGCTTCCCCTGGACAGGGATGGATGGCTACACCTTC. It codes for CASSFPWTGMDGYTF.

This rearrangement joins TRBV15 to TRBJ2-7, with D perhaps given as TRBD1 or TRBD2 (6 bases each). Trimming stripped 0 bases from V and 4 bases from J, with 10 bases between. CDR1 and CDR2 from the germline V gene are LNHNV and YYDKDF (reference sequence). The CDR3 length is 14 residues. CDR3 protein: CATSREQGGYEQYF. The CDR3 coding sequence is TGTGCCACCAGCAGAGAACAGGGAGGTTACGAGCAGTACTTC.

The genes are TRBV11-2 and TRBJ2-5; 14 bases match TRBD2. The ends lost 3 bases at V and 4 bases at J; junction bases unmatched: 4. The CDR3 length is 16 residues. The germline gives CDR1 SGHAT, CDR2 FQNNGV. The CDR3 here is CASSLGLAGERETQYF. The CDR3 DNA is TGTGCCAGCAGCTTGGGACTAGCGGGAGAGAGAGAGACCCAGTACTTC.

The chain has TRBV19 and TRBJ2-7; tentatively, D is TRBD2 (5 bases). The CDR3 loop spans 10 amino acids. CDR1 is LNHDA and CDR2 is SQIVND in the germline V gene (reference sequence). Trimming left V 9 bases short and J 4 bases short, with 7 bases between. The CDR3 DNA sequence: TGTGCCAGCGGGGATTACGAGCAGTACTTC. Protein: CASGDYEQYF.

The genes are TRBV27 and TRBJ2-7; 8 nucleotides agree with TRBD2. V lost 6 bases, J lost 4 bases, and 14 bases stayed unmatched. The CDR3 covers 16 residues. Germline V gives CDR1 MNHEY, CDR2 SMNVEV (reference sequence). The CDR3 coding sequence is TGTGCCAGCAGGTTCGAAGGTGCGGGAGGTTGGTACGAGCAGTACTTC. It yields the protein CASRFEGAGGWYEQYF.

The V call is TRBV11-2, the J call TRBJ2-3, with 8 bases identical to TRBD1. This CDR3 region has 14 residues. After removal of 5 bases from V and 1 base from J, the junction contained 2 bases not matched to a gene. CDR1 is SGHAT, CDR2 FQNNGV, per germline. The DNA for the CDR3 is TGTGCCAGCAGCACGGGACAGGGCACAGATACGCAGTATTTT. It translates to CASSTGQGTDTQYF.

The rearrangement links TRBV29-1 to TRBJ2-1; the match to TRBD1 covers 7 bases. The CDR3 contains 15 residues. Germline values: CDR1 SQVTM, CDR2 ANQGSEA. The V gene end was trimmed by 2 bases and the J gene end by 4 bases; junction bases not matched to a gene: 8. The chain's CDR3 is CSVEPLGTEYNEQFF. In DNA form, the CDR3 reads TGCAGCGTTGAACCCCTCGGGACAGAGTACAATGAGCAGTTCTTC.

About this clone itself: Other DNA sequences from this sample encode an identical CDR3 as well. V and J are TRBV30 and TRBJ2-7; TRBD2 matches at 8 bases. In germline, CDR1 is GTSNPN, CDR2 SVGIG (reference sequence). This CDR3 has 13 amino acids. V lost 2 bases and J lost 1; bases outside the gene matches: 1. The CDR3 is CAWSTGGSYEQYF. CDR3 DNA sequence: TGTGCCTGGAGTACGGGGGGGTCCTACGAGCAGTACTTC.

This clone came up once. The genes are TRBV27 and TRBJ2-7; no definite D call. V lost 4 bases, J lost 7 bases, and 8 bases lay in between. The V gene's germline CDR1 is MNHEY and CDR2 SMNVEV (reference sequence). This CDR3 spans 11 amino acids. The chain's CDR3 is CASSSPREQYF. For the CDR3, the DNA is TGTGCCAGCAGTTCCCCCCGGGAGCAGTACTTC.

The rearrangement uses TRBV18 and TRBJ2-7, with TRBD1 matching over 7 bases. Losses at the gene ends were 9 bases for V and 4 bases for J; bases not matched to a gene: 6. The CDR3 extends over 12 amino acids. CDR1 KGHSH and CDR2 LQKENI come from the germline V gene. The CDR3, as DNA: TGTGCCAGTCAGGGGGAGAGGTACGAGCAGTACTTC. This translates into CASQGERYEQYF.

V is TRBV7-8 and J is TRBJ1-4; TRBD1 matches 7 bases. The germline V gene encodes CDR1 SGHVS and CDR2 FQNEAQ. The CDR3 runs 13 residues. Trimming took 5 bases from V and 8 from J; bases not matched to a gene: 5. The CDR3: CASSQLQGEKLFF. CDR3 in DNA: TGTGCCAGCAGCCAACTACAGGGGGAAAAACTGTTTTTT.

This chain connects TRBV2 to TRBJ2-7; D gene ambiguous. Germline CDR1 reads SNHLY; CDR2 reads FYNNEI. V was trimmed by 6 bases and J by 3 bases, leaving 9 bases between them. The CDR3 is 12 amino acids. The CDR3 reads CASSGRIYEQYF. The CDR3 DNA follows: TGTGCCAGCAGCGGCAGGATCTACGAGCAGTACTTC.

The chain couples TRBV19 to TRBJ2-2; 9 bases align to TRBD2. Germline V gene lookup returns CDR1 LNHDA and CDR2 SQIVND (reference sequence). The CDR3 is made up of 17 amino acids. Trimming at V came to 7 bases and at J to 3 bases, leaving 12 bases not matched to a gene. The CDR3 DNA reads as TGTGCCAGTACCCCAAGGGGCGGGAGGGCCGACACCGGGGAGCTGTTTTTT. It translates to CASTPRGGRADTGELFF.

The chain has TRBV6-5 and TRBJ1-5; no definite D call. The CDR3 loop spans 13 amino acids. V lost 0 bases and J lost 5, with 5 bases in between. Germline CDR1 and CDR2: MNHEY and SVGAGI. CDR3 sequence (DNA): TGTGCCAGCAGTTACTCGGTGGATCAGCCCCAGCATTTT. Translation gives CASSYSVDQPQHF.

The rearrangement uses TRBV12-2 and TRBJ2-3; TRBD2 is taken as the D call from the table, unchecked against the DNA. TRBV12-2 is a documented pseudogene. The length of the CDR3 is 18 residues. The CDR3 sequence is CASGTHKQGGGGTDTQYF. The CDR3 nucleotides read TGTGCAAGTGGTACCCATAAACAGGGTGGGGGGGGCACAGATACGCAGTATTTT.